This paragraph covers one TCR beta chain sequence. V gave up 6 bases and J gave up 0 bases, with 16 bases separating them. This CDR3 spans 16 amino acids. Germline V CDR1 and CDR2: MDHEN, SYDVKM. Sequencing was performed with immunoSEQ multiplex PCR; in TCRdb, only in-frame clones are kept and a portion is missing. The sample holds about 190,000 clones; approximately 79% are singletons and the top ten take about 13%. This sample is part of a study of blood T cell repertoires in COVID-19. This chain joins TRBV28 and TRBJ2-3; possible D gene TRBD2, 6 bases. Sequencing was carried out using peripheral blood. The TCR was taken from a man aged 50-60 years who had recovered from COVID-19. The CDR3 nucleotides are TGTGCCAGCAGAGATCGCGGCGGGATAAGCACAGATACGCAGTATTTT. Amino acid sequence: CASRDRGGISTDTQYF.